The 6 T cell receptor beta chains below all came from one sample that was sequenced in a study of response to subunit inactivated influenza vaccine. MiXCR was run by TCRdb on the RT-PCR reads, yielding one entry per CDR3 protein. The sample has hundreds of thousands of distinct CDR3 sequences; about 11% are singletons. This sample was also put to use in a study of T cells expressing NK-cell markers. That source notes: The cDNA for TCR beta came from 5'RACE template switching with UMIs.

The sample consisted of PBMCs from blood, taken on the day of vaccination. The source is a man in his forties or fifties who received an inactivated influenza vaccine.

This clonotype was seen more than once but under ten times. The genes are TRBV20-1 and TRBJ2-3, with 8 bases matching TRBD2. The CDR3 totals 13 residues. Germline trimming cut 3 bases from V and 2 bases from J; bases unmatched to any gene: 1. CDR1 and CDR2 from the germline V gene are DFQATT and SNEGSKA (reference sequence). CDR3 DNA sequence: TGCAGTGCTAGCGGGGGGGCCACAGATACGCAGTATTTT. It is translated as CSASGGATDTQYF.

In this sample, this clonotype turned up a few times. This chain connects TRBV7-9 to TRBJ2-7; D unclear. Germline V lookup: CDR1 SEHNR, CDR2 FQNEAQ (reference sequence). V was pared by 5 bases and J by 2 bases, with 10 bases between. The CDR3 consists of 13 residues. CDR3 loop: CASSILNAYEQYF. The CDR3 DNA is TGTGCCAGCAGCATCCTCAATGCCTACGAGCAGTACTTC.

This clonotype was observed a few times. CDR3 sequence: CSARDRAPDEQYF. In nucleotides, the CDR3 is TGCAGTGCTAGAGATAGGGCTCCTGACGAGCAGTACTTC. The rearrangement joins TRBV20-1 to TRBJ2-7; D not certain. The CDR3 runs to 13 residues. Germline V gene lookup returns CDR1 DFQATT and CDR2 SNEGSKA (reference sequence). V shed 0 bases and J shed 5 bases, with 11 bases lying between them.

This chain joins TRBV9 and TRBJ2-5, with TRBD1 matching over 9 bases. V dropped 3 bases and J dropped 3; count of bases not matched to a gene: 9. The CDR3 covers 16 residues. CDR1 is SGDLS, CDR2 YYNGEE, per germline. The CDR3 loop is CASSALAGQGKETQYF. CDR3 nucleotides: TGTGCCAGCAGCGCCCTAGCTGGACAGGGGAAAGAGACCCAGTACTTC.

The chain links TRBV20-1 to TRBJ2-1; the D gene is possibly TRBD2 (6 bases). V lost 0 bases and J lost 0, with 18 bases in between. This CDR3 spans 18 amino acids. Germline values: CDR1 DFQATT, CDR2 SNEGSKA (reference sequence). The CDR3, as DNA: TGCAGTGCTAGAGATAGATTCGGGACTTCACTCTCCTACAATGAGCAGTTCTTC. It translates to CSARDRFGTSLSYNEQFF.

This clonotype was picked up a small number of times. The J gene is TRBJ2-3, the V gene TRBV10-2, with D possibly called TRBD1 or TRBD2 (6 bases each). The CDR3 is made up of 14 amino acids. CDR1 WSHSY and CDR2 SAAADI come from the germline V gene. V dropped 3 bases and J dropped 6 bases, with 13 bases sitting between them. The CDR3 protein is CASSDLGGRDTQYF. The CDR3 nucleotides are TGCGCCAGCAGTGATTTGGGGGGCAGGGATACGCAGTATTTT.